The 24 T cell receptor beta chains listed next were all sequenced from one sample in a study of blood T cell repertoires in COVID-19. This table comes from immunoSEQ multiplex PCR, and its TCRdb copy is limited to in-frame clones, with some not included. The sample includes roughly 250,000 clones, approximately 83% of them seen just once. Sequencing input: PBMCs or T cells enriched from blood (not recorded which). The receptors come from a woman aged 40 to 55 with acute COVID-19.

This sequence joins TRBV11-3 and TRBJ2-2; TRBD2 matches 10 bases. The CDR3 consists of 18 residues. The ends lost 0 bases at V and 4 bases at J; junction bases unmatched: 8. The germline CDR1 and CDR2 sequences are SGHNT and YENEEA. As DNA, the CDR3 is TGTGCCAGCAGCTTAGACTCACTAGCGGGACGGAGCACCGGGGAGCTGTTTTTT. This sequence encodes CASSLDSLAGRSTGELFF.

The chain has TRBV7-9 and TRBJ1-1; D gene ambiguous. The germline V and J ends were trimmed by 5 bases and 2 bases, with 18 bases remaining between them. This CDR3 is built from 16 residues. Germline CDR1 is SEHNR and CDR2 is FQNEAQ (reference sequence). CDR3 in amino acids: CASSALGGRSNTEAFF. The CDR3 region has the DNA TGTGCCAGCAGCGCCCTAGGAGGCAGGTCCAACACTGAAGCTTTCTTT.

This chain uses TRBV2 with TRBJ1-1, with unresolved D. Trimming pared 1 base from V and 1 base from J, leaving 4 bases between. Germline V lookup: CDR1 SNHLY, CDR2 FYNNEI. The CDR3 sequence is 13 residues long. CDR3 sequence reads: CASSEDKNTEAFF. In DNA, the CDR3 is TGTGCCAGCAGTGAAGACAAGAACACTGAAGCTTTCTTT.

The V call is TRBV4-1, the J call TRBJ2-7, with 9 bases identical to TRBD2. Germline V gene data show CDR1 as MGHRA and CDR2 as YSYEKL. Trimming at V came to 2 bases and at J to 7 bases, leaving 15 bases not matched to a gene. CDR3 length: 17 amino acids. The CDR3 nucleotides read TGCGCCAGCAGCCAACTAGATATGGGACTAGCTTCTCGGGAGCAGTACTTC. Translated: CASSQLDMGLASREQYF.

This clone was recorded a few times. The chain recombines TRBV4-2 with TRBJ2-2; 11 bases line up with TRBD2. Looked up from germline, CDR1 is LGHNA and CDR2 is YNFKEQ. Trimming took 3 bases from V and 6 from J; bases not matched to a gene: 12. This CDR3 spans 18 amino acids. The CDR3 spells CASSQDSGRALEAGELFF. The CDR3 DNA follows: TGTGCCAGCAGCCAGGATAGCGGGAGGGCATTAGAGGCCGGGGAGCTGTTTTTT.

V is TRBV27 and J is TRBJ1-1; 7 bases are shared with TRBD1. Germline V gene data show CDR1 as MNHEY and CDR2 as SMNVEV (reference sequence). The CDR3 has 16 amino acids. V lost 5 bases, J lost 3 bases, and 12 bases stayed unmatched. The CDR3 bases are TGTGCCAGCAGTCCTCAATTCTCGGGACAGCACACTGAAGCTTTCTTT. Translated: CASSPQFSGQHTEAFF.

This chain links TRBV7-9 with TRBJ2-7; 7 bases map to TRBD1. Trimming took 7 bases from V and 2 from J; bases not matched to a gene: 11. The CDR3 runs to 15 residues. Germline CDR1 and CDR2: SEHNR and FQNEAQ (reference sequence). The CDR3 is CASTRSGTETYEQYF. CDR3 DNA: TGTGCCAGCACCCGTTCCGGGACAGAAACCTACGAGCAGTACTTC. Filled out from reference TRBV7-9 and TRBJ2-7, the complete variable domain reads DTGVSQNPRHKITKRGQNVTFRCDPISEHNRLYWYRQTLGQGPEFLTYFQNEAQLEKSRLLSDRFSAERPKGSFSTLEIQRTEQGDSAMYLCASTRSGTETYEQYFGPGTRLTVT.

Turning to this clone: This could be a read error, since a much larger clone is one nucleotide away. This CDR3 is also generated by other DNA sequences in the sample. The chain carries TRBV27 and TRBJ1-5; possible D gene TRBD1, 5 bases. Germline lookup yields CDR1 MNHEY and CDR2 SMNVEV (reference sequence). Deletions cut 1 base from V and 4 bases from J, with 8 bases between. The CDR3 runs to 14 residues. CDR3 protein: CASSLWGGNQPQHF. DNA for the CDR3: TGTGCCAGCAGTTTATGGGGGGGAAATCAGCCCCAGCATTTT.

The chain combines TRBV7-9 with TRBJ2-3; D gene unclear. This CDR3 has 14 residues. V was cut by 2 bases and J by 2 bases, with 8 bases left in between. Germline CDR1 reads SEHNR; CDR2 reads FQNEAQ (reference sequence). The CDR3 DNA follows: TGTGCCAGCAGCTTATCCCAGTCCACAGATACGCAGTATTTT. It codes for CASSLSQSTDTQYF.

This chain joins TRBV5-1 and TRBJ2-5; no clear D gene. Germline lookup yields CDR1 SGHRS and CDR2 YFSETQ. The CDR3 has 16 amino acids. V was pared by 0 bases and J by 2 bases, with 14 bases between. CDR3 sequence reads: CASSLEGVAIQETQYF. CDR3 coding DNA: TGCGCCAGCAGCTTGGAAGGAGTCGCGATACAAGAGACCCAGTACTTC.

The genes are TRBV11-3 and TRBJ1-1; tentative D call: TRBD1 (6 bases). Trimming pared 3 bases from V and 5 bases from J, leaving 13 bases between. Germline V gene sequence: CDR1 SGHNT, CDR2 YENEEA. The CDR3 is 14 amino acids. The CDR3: CASSLQGRGTEAFF. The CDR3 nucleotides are TGTGCCAGCAGCTTGCAGGGGCGAGGTACTGAAGCTTTCTTT. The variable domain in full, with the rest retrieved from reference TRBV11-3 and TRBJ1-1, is EAGVVQSPRYKIIEKKQPVAFWCNPISGHNTLYWYLQNLGQGPELLIRYENEEAVDDSQLPKDRFSAERLKGVDSTLKIQPAELGDSAVYLCASSLQGRGTEAFFGQGTRLTVV.

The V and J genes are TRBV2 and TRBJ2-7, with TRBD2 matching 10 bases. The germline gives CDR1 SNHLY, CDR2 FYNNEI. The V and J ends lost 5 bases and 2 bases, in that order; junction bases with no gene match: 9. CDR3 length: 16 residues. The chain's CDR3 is CASSLASGSFAYEQYF. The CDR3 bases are TGTGCCAGCAGTTTAGCTAGCGGGAGCTTCGCCTACGAGCAGTACTTC. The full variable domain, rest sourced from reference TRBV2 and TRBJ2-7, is EPEVTQTPSHQVTQMGQEVILRCVPISNHLYFYWYRQILGQKVEFLVSFYNNEISEKSEIFDDQFSVERPDGSNFTLKIRSTKLEDSAMYFCASSLASGSFAYEQYFGPGTRLTVT.

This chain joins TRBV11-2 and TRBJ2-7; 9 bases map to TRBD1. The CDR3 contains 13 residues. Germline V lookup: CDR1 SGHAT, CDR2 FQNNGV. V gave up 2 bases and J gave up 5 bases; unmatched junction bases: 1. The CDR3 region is CASSLTGGDEQYF. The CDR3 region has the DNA TGTGCCAGCAGCTTAACAGGGGGCGACGAGCAGTACTTC.

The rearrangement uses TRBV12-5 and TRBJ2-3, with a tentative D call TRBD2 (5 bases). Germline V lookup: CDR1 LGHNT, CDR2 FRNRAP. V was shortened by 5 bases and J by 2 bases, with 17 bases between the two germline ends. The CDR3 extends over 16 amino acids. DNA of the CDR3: TGTGCTAGTGGTGCCCGGGGTGGCGCCCACACAGATACGCAGTATTTT. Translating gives CASGARGGAHTDTQYF.

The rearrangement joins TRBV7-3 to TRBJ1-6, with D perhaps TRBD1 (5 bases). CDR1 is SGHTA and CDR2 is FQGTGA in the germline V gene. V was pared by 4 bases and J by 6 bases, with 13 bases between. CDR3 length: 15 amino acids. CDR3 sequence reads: CASSSTGQRNSPLHF. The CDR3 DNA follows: TGTGCCAGCAGCTCGACTGGACAACGTAATTCACCCCTCCACTTT.

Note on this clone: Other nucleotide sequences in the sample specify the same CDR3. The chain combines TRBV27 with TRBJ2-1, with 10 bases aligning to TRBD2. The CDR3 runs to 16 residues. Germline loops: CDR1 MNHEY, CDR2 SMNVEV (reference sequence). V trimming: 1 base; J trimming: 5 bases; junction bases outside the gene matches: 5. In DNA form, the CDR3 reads TGTGCCAGCAGTTTATTAGGCCTAGCGGGGGACAATGAGCAGTTCTTC. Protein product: CASSLLGLAGDNEQFF.

Here the CDR3 reads CASSLLAGVDNEQFF. CDR3 coding DNA: TGTGCCAGCAGCTTGCTAGCGGGAGTAGACAATGAGCAGTTCTTC. The chain couples TRBV5-4 to TRBJ2-1, with TRBD2 matching over 10 bases. Germline trimming cut 1 base from V and 5 bases from J; bases unmatched to any gene: 3. Germline lookup yields CDR1 SGHNT and CDR2 YYREEE (reference sequence). The CDR3 runs to 15 residues.

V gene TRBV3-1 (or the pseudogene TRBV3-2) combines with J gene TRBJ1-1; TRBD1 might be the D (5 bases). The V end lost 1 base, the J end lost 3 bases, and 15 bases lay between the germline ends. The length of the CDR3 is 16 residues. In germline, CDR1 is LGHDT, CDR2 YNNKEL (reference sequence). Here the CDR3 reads CASSQAVVGGDTEAFF. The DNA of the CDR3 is TGTGCCAGCAGCCAAGCCGTTGTGGGGGGAGACACTGAAGCTTTCTTT.

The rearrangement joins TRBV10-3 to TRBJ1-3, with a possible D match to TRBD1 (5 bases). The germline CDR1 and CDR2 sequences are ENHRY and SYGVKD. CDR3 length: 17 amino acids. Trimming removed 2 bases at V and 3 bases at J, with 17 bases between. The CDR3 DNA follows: TGTGCCATCAGTGAGATTCCTACCGGGGGGTTTGGAAACACCATATATTTT. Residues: CAISEIPTGGFGNTIYF.

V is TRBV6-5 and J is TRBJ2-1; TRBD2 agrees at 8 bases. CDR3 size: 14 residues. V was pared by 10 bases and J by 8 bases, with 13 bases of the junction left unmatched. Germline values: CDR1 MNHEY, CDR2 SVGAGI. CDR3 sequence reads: CATMPRLAGDEQFF. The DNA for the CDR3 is TGTGCCACCATGCCCCGGCTAGCGGGTGATGAGCAGTTCTTC.

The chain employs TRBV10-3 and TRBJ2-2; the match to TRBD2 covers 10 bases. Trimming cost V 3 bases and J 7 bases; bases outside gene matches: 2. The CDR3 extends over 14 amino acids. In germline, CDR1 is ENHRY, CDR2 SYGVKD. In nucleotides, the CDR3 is TGTGCCATCAGTGATCAGCGGGAGGGCGGGGAGCTGTTTTTT. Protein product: CAISDQREGGELFF.

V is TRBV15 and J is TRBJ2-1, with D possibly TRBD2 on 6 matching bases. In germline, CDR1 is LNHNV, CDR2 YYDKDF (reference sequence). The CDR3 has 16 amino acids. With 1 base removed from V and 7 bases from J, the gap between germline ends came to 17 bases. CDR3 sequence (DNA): TGTGCCACCAGCAGAGCAGTGGGAGGACGTGGAAATGAGCAGTTCTTC. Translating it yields CATSRAVGGRGNEQFF.

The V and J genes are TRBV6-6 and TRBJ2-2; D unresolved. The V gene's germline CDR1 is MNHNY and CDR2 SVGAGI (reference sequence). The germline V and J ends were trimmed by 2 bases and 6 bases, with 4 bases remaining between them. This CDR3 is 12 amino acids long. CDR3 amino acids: CASSYLSGELFF. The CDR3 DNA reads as TGTGCCAGCAGTTACCTTTCCGGGGAGCTGTTTTTT.

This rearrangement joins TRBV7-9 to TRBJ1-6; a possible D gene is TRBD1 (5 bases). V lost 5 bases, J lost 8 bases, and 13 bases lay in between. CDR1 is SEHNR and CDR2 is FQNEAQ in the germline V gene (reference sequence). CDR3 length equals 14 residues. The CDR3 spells CASSPLGGDSPLHF. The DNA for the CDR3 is TGTGCCAGCAGCCCTCTCGGGGGTGATTCACCCCTCCACTTT.